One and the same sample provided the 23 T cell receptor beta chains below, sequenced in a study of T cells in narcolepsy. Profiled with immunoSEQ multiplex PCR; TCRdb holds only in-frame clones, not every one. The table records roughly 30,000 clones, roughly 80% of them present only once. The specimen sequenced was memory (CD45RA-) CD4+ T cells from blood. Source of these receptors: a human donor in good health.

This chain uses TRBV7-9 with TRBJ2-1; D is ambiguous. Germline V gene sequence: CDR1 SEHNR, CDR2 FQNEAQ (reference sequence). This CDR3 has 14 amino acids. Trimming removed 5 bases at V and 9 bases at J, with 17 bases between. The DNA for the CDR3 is TGTGCCAGCAGCCTTGGCGGAGAGTGGCGTGAGCAGTTCTTC. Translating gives CASSLGGEWREQFF.

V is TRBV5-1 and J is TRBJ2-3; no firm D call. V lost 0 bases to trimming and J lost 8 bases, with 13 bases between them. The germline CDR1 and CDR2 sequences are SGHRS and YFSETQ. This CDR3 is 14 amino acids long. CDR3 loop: CASSLESKQPTQYF. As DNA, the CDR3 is TGCGCCAGCAGCTTGGAGTCAAAGCAGCCTACGCAGTATTTT.

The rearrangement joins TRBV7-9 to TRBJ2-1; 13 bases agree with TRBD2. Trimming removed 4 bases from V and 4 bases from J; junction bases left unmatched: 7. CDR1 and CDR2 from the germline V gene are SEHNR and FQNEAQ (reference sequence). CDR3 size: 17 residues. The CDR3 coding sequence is TGTGCCAGCAGCTGGGGGACTAGCGGGGCCCCTTACAATGAGCAGTTCTTC. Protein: CASSWGTSGAPYNEQFF.

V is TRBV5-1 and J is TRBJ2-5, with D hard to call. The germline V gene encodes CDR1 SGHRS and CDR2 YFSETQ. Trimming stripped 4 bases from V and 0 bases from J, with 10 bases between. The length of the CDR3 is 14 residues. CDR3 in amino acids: CASSPGQYQETQYF. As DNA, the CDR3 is TGCGCCAGCAGCCCGGGCCAGTACCAAGAGACCCAGTACTTC.

CDR3 residues: CASRQGQVTGELFF. In nucleotides, the CDR3 is TGTGCCAGCAGACAGGGGCAAGTCACCGGGGAGCTGTTTTTT. The chain carries TRBV27 and TRBJ2-2; 7 bases are shared with TRBD1. The CDR3 sequence is 14 residues long. After removal of 6 bases from V and 4 bases from J, the junction contained 5 bases not matched to a gene. Germline V lookup: CDR1 MNHEY, CDR2 SMNVEV (reference sequence).

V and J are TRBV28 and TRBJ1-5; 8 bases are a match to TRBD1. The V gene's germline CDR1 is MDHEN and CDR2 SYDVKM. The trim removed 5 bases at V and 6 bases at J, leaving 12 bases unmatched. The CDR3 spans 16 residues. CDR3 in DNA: TGTGCCAGCAGTCCCCTCGGACAGGGAGGGGGTCAGCCCCAGCATTTT. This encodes CASSPLGQGGGQPQHF.

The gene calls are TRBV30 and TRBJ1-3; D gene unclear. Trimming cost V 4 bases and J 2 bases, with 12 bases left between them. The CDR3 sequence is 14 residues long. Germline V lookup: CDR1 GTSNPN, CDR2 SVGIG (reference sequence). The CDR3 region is CAWITQRAGNTIYF. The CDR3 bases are TGTGCCTGGATAACCCAGCGGGCTGGAAACACCATATATTTT.

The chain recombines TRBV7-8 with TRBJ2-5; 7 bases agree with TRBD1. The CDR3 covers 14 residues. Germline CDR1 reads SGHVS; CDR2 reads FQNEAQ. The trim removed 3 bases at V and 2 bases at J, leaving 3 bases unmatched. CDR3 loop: CASSLGQLQETQYF. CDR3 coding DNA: TGTGCCAGCAGCTTGGGACAGCTTCAAGAGACCCAGTACTTC.

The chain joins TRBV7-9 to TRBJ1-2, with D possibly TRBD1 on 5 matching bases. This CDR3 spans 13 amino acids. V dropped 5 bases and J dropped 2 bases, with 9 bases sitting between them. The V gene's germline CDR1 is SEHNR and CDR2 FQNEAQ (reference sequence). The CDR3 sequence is CASSPGLNYGYTF. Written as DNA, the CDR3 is TGTGCCAGCAGCCCGGGACTGAACTATGGCTACACCTTC.

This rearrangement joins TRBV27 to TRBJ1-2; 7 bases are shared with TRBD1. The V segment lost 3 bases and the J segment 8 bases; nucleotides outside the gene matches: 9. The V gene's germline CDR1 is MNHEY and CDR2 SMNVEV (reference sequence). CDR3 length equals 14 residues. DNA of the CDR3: TGTGCCAGCAGTTTCTCGACAGGGATTGACGGCTACACCTTC. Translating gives CASSFSTGIDGYTF.

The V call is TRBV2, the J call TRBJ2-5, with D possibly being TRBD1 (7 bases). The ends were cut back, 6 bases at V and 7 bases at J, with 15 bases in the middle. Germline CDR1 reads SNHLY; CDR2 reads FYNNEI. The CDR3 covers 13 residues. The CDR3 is CASSARQGGTQYF. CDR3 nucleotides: TGTGCCAGCAGCGCCAGACAGGGAGGGACCCAGTACTTC.

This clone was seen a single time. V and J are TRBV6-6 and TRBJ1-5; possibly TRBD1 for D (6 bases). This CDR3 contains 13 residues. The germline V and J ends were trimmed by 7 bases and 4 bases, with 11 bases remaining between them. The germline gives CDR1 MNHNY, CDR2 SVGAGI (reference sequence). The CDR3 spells CASTEGDNQPQHF. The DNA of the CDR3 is TGTGCCAGCACAGAGGGGGATAATCAGCCCCAGCATTTT.

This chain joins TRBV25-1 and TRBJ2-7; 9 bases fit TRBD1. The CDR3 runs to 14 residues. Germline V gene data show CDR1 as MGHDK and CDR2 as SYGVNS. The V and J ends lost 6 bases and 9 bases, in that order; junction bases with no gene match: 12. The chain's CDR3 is CASRLQGAGGGQYF. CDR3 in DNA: TGTGCCAGCAGACTACAGGGGGCCGGAGGGGGGCAGTACTTC.

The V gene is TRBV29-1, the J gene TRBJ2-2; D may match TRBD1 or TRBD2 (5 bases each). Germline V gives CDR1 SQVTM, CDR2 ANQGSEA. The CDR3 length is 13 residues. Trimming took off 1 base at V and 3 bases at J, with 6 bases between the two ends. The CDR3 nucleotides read TGCAGCGTTGAAGGGGGGTACACCGGGGAGCTGTTTTTT. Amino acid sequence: CSVEGGYTGELFF.

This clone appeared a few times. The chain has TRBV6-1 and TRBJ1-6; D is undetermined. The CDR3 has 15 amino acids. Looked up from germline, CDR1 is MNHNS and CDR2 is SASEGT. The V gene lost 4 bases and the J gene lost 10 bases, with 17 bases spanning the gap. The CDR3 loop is CASSADGSGGSPLHF. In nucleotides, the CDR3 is TGTGCCAGCAGTGCAGACGGCTCGGGCGGCTCACCCCTCCACTTT.

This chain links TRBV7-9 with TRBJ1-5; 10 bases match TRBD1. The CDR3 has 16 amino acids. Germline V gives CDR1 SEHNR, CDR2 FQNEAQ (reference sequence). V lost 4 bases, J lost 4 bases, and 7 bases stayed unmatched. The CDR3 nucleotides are TGTGCCAGCAGCTGGGGGGGACAGGGGTCAAATCAGCCCCAGCATTTT. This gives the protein CASSWGGQGSNQPQHF.

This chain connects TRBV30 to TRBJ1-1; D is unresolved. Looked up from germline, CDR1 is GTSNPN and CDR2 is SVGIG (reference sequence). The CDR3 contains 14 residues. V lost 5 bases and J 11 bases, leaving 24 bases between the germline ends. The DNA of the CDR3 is TGTGCCTGGGGAAGACTCCCTGCAACCCCTAGGGCTTTCTTT. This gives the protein CAWGRLPATPRAFF.

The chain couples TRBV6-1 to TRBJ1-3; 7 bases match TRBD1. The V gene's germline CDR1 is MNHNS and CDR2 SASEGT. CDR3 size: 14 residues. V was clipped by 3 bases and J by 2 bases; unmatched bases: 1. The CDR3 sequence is CASSETGTGNTIYF. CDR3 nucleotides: TGTGCCAGCAGTGAGACAGGGACTGGAAACACCATATATTTT.

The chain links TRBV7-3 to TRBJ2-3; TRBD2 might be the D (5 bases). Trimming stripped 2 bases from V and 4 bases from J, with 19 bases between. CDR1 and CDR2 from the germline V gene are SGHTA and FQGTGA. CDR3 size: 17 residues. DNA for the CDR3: TGTGCCAGCAGCTTATCCCCAGGCGTCGGAGGCCCAGATACGCAGTATTTT. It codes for CASSLSPGVGGPDTQYF.

CDR3 in amino acids: CASSLAHRVNTEAFF. Here the CDR3 DNA reads TGTGCCAGCAGCTTAGCGCACAGGGTTAACACTGAAGCTTTCTTT. The V gene is TRBV5-4, the J gene TRBJ1-1, with D possibly TRBD1 on 6 matching bases. Trimming took 2 bases from V and 2 from J, leaving 13 bases between them. Germline V CDR1 and CDR2: SGHNT, YYREEE (reference sequence). The CDR3 consists of 15 residues.

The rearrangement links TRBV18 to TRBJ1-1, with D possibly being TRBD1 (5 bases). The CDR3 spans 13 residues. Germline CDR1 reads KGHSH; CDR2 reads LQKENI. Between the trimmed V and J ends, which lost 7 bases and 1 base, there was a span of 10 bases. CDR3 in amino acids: CASCETANTEAFF. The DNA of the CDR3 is TGTGCCAGCTGTGAGACAGCGAACACTGAAGCTTTCTTT.

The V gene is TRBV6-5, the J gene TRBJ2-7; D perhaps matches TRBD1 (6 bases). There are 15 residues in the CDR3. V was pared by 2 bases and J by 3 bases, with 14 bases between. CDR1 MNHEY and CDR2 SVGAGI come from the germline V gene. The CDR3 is CASSYAARGVYEQYF. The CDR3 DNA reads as TGTGCCAGCAGTTACGCGGCCAGGGGCGTCTACGAGCAGTACTTC.

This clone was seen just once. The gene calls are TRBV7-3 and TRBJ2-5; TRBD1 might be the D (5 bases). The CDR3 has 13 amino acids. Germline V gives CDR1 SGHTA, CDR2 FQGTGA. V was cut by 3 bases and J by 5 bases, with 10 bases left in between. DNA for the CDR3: TGTGCCAGCAGCTTCAGGGAAGGGGAGACCCAGTACTTC. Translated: CASSFREGETQYF.